The 18 T cell receptor beta chains presented below share a single source sample, sequenced in a study of blood T cell repertoires in COVID-19. The data were produced by immunoSEQ multiplex PCR, yet TCRdb's version contains in-frame clones alone and is incomplete. This table has roughly 160,000 clones, just under 85% appearing once. Sequenced input: peripheral blood. The source is a woman older than 75 with COVID-19, enrolled during active disease.

A word on this clone: A junction end diverges from the germline sequence, so it may reflect a read error. The chain employs TRBV19 and TRBJ2-5; TRBD2 matches 9 bases. This CDR3 is 12 amino acids long. Germline V gene data show CDR1 as LNHDA and CDR2 as SQIVND (reference sequence). In nucleotides, the CDR3 is TGTGCCAGTAGTGGGCTAGCGGGGCCCCGGAACTTC. It codes for CASSGLAGPRNF.

This clone was seen more than once but under ten times. The V gene is TRBV20-1, the J gene TRBJ2-7; perhaps TRBD2 as D (5 bases). CDR1 DFQATT and CDR2 SNEGSKA come from the germline V gene (reference sequence). The CDR3 loop spans 12 amino acids. V was clipped by 3 bases and J by 6 bases, with 12 bases between them. CDR3: CSASRTSSEQYF. The CDR3, as DNA: TGCAGTGCTAGTAGGACTTCCAGCGAGCAGTACTTC.

This chain links TRBV5-1 with TRBJ1-1; D gene uncertain. V lost 3 bases to trimming and J lost 6 bases, with 12 bases between them. The CDR3 is 13 residues long. Germline lookup yields CDR1 SGHRS and CDR2 YFSETQ. In DNA, the CDR3 is TGCGCCAGCAGCTCGGTCGGGATTTCTGAAGCTTTCTTT. Encoded protein: CASSSVGISEAFF. Full variable domain (remainder filled in from reference TRBV5-1 and TRBJ1-1): KAGVTQTPRYLIKTRGQQVTLSCSPISGHRSVSWYQQTPGQGLQFLFEYFSETQRNKGNFPGRFSGRQFSNSRSEMNVSTLELGDSALYLCASSSVGISEAFFGQGTRLTVV.

This clone was seen a single time. V is TRBV15 and J is TRBJ1-5; 9 positions match TRBD1. The V and J ends lost 3 bases and 6 bases, in that order; junction bases with no gene match: 9. The germline V gene encodes CDR1 LNHNV and CDR2 YYDKDF (reference sequence). The CDR3 runs 16 residues. Written as DNA, the CDR3 is TGTGCCACCAGCAGGGTGGGACAGGGAATTGGTCAGCCCCAGCATTTT. It yields the protein CATSRVGQGIGQPQHF.

This chain links TRBV13 with TRBJ1-2, with no clear D. Germline V gene lookup returns CDR1 PRHDT and CDR2 FYEKMQ (reference sequence). The CDR3 extends over 13 amino acids. The V end lost 2 bases, the J end lost 1 base, and 5 bases lay between the germline ends. CDR3 loop: CASSLQDNYGYTF. In DNA, the CDR3 is TGTGCCAGCAGCTTACAGGATAACTATGGCTACACCTTC.

The J gene is TRBJ2-7, the V gene TRBV2; D perhaps matches TRBD1 (5 bases). This CDR3 spans 14 amino acids. V lost 6 bases to trimming and J lost 2 bases, with 14 bases between them. CDR1 and CDR2 from the germline V gene are SNHLY and FYNNEI. Here the CDR3 DNA reads TGTGCCAGCAGCGCCGAGACAGAAACCTACGAGCAGTACTTC. Protein: CASSAETETYEQYF.

Of note for this clone: Other nucleotide sequences in the sample specify the same CDR3. The chain is built from TRBV18 and TRBJ2-5; D possibly corresponds to TRBD1 (6 bases). Germline values: CDR1 KGHSH, CDR2 LQKENI. The CDR3 contains 13 residues. Trimming stripped 2 bases from V and 2 bases from J, with 6 bases between. The CDR3 nucleotides read TGTGCCAGCTCACCAGGACAGCAAGAGACCCAGTACTTC. Translation: CASSPGQQETQYF.

This clone was seen once. CDR3 sequence: CASRGKCSHEQFF. In DNA form, the CDR3 reads TGTGCCAGCAGGGGCAAGTGTTCCCATGAGCAGTTCTTC. The gene calls are TRBV21-1 and TRBJ2-1; the table's D gene call, TRBD1, was not cross checked with the DNA. TRBV21-1 is labeled a pseudogene. This CDR3 is built from 13 residues.

This clone has just a few counts. The chain links TRBV23-1 to TRBJ1-3; D might be TRBD1 (5 bases). TRBV23-1 is assigned to the ORF class and has an uncertain function. The ends were cut back, 2 bases at V and 0 bases at J, with 17 bases in the middle. The CDR3 sequence is 18 residues long. The CDR3 here is CASSQPTIDSLSGNTIYF. The DNA of the CDR3 is TGCGCCAGCAGTCAACCAACCATTGACAGTCTCTCTGGAAACACCATATATTTT.

This clone showed up just once. This chain links TRBV6-2 or TRBV6-3 with TRBJ2-7; 9 nucleotides agree with TRBD1. Germline CDR1 is MNHEY and CDR2 is SVGEGT. Trimming cost V 5 bases and J 5 bases; bases outside gene matches: 4. The CDR3 spans 13 residues. CDR3 sequence: CASSGTGIHEQYF. DNA for the CDR3: TGTGCCAGCAGTGGGACAGGGATCCACGAGCAGTACTTC.

The gene calls are TRBV11-2 and TRBJ2-1; 7 bases are shared with TRBD2. V was pared by 3 bases and J by 0 bases, with 8 bases of the junction left unmatched. Germline assignment: CDR1 SGHAT and CDR2 FQNNGV. This CDR3 is 17 amino acids long. CDR3 sequence (DNA): TGTGCCAGCAGCTTGAAACTAGCGACGAGCTCCTACAATGAGCAGTTCTTC. Protein sequence: CASSLKLATSSYNEQFF.

The chain combines TRBV3-1 (or the pseudogene TRBV3-2) with TRBJ1-1; 7 nucleotides line up with TRBD1. The V gene's germline CDR1 is LGHDT and CDR2 YNNKEL (reference sequence). The CDR3 covers 16 residues. Trimming at V came to 1 base and at J to 1 base, leaving 6 bases not matched to a gene. The CDR3 here is CASSQALQGSNTEAFF. The DNA of the CDR3 is TGTGCCAGCAGCCAAGCTCTACAGGGGTCGAACACTGAAGCTTTCTTT.

The chain has TRBV27 and TRBJ1-2; D is possibly TRBD1 (5 bases). The CDR3 runs to 17 residues. With 3 bases removed from V and 4 bases from J, the gap between germline ends came to 21 bases. Per germline, CDR1 MNHEY and CDR2 SMNVEV (reference sequence). The CDR3 region is CASSLSVWGVQIYGYTF. CDR3 DNA: TGTGCCAGCAGTTTGTCCGTATGGGGGGTGCAGATCTATGGCTACACCTTC.

The V call is TRBV5-1, the J call TRBJ2-2; D may be TRBD1 (5 bases). The germline V and J ends were trimmed by 3 bases and 1 base, with 7 bases remaining between them. Germline loops: CDR1 SGHRS, CDR2 YFSETQ. The CDR3 is 14 amino acids. The CDR3 sequence: CASSSGQNTGELFF. The CDR3 nucleotides read TGCGCCAGCAGCTCCGGACAGAACACCGGGGAGCTGTTTTTT.

The chain is built from TRBV18 and TRBJ2-3, with 8 positions matching TRBD1. With 0 bases clipped from V and 2 bases from J, the junction kept 1 base outside the gene matches. Germline V gives CDR1 KGHSH, CDR2 LQKENI. The CDR3 length is 15 residues. CDR3 DNA sequence: TGTGCCAGCTCACCACCGGGACAGGTCACAGATACGCAGTATTTT. Its translation is CASSPPGQVTDTQYF.

This rearrangement joins TRBV7-2 to TRBJ2-7; 8 bases are shared with TRBD1. The trim removed 1 base at V and 4 bases at J, leaving 6 bases unmatched. Germline CDR1 SGHTA, CDR2 FQGNSA. The CDR3 extends over 15 amino acids. The CDR3 sequence: CASSLGQGAGYEQYF. The CDR3 DNA reads TGTGCCAGCAGCTTAGGCCAGGGGGCGGGGTACGAGCAGTACTTC. Filled out from reference TRBV7-2 and TRBJ2-7, the complete variable domain reads GAGVSQSPSNKVTEKGKDVELRCDPISGHTALYWYRQSLGQGLEFLIYFQGNSAPDKSGLPSDRFSAERTGGSVSTLTIQRTQQEDSAVYLCASSLGQGAGYEQYFGPGTRLTVT.

The rearrangement uses TRBV21-1 and TRBJ1-1. TRBV21-1 is designated a pseudogene. The CDR3 has 14 amino acids. CDR3 DNA sequence: TGTGCCAGCAGCACCTGGGAGGGCTGCACTGAAGCTTTCTTT. This sequence encodes CASSTWEGCTEAFF.

The V gene is TRBV19, the J gene TRBJ2-3; 8 bases align to TRBD2. J was trimmed by 0 bases and V by 5 bases; bases with no gene match: 7. This CDR3 spans 16 amino acids. The V gene's germline CDR1 is LNHDA and CDR2 SQIVND (reference sequence). The CDR3 loop reads CASSPLTSESTDTQYF. The CDR3, as DNA: TGTGCCAGTAGTCCACTGACTAGCGAGAGCACAGATACGCAGTATTTT.